Included here is one T cell receptor (beta chain) sequence, with context. This sample was taken from a study of monozygotic twins with inflammatory bowel disease. Whole-blood RNA isolation (total RNA) proceeded without T cell sorting. The CDR3 extends over 14 amino acids. Germline-derived CDR1 and CDR2 are MNHNS and SASEGT. Every sample had its cDNA made across eight separate reactions. From the 5' RACE reads, TCRdb lists one entry per CDR3 protein and no DNA. Its listing shows about 350,000 distinct CDR3 sequences. Material: blood. The V gene is TRBV6-1, the J gene TRBJ1-1; TCRdb returns TRBD1, unconfirmable since there is no DNA. This clonotype was obtained from a human donor with ulcerative colitis or Crohn's disease, or a healthy co-twin of an affected twin (not recorded which). CDR3 residues: CASRRDRRNTEAFF.